These 19 T cell receptor beta chains were sequenced from one sample in a study of shared clonotypes between healthy human individuals. Profiled with immunoSEQ multiplex PCR; TCRdb holds only in-frame clones, not every one. The table has about 2.3 million clones, about 90% seen once; the top ten hold 0.37%. Source material: naive CD4+ T cells from PBMCs. Stated subset: CD45RA+ positively selected. The origin of the receptors is a young man in good health. Some clones in this sample may be carry-over from other donors' samples.

The chain has TRBV2 and TRBJ2-3; 7 nucleotides agree with TRBD2. Germline assignment: CDR1 SNHLY and CDR2 FYNNEI. After removal of 8 bases from V and 4 bases from J, the junction contained 12 bases not matched to a gene. The CDR3 contains 15 residues. The CDR3: CASAYGRERSDTQYF. The CDR3 nucleotides are TGTGCCAGCGCGTATGGGCGGGAGAGGTCAGATACGCAGTATTTT.

CDR3 DNA: TGCGCCAGCAGCCCCCAGGGGGCCGTGAAGTTCTTC. Its translation: CASSPQGAVKFF. The chain links TRBV5-1 to TRBJ2-1; 8 bases are a match to TRBD1. The CDR3 has 12 residues. CDR1 SGHRS and CDR2 YFSETQ come from the germline V gene. V was clipped by 4 bases and J by 14 bases; unmatched bases: 8.

The J gene is TRBJ2-1, the V gene TRBV5-8, with 8 nucleotides matching TRBD2. CDR3 length: 15 residues. CDR1 SGHTS and CDR2 YDEGEE come from the germline V gene. The V segment lost 1 base and the J segment 7 bases; nucleotides outside the gene matches: 7. As DNA, the CDR3 is TGTGCCAGCAGCTTGCGGGGGGGCGTAGGGAATGAGCAGTTCTTC. It codes for CASSLRGGVGNEQFF. Full variable domain (rest looked up from reference TRBV5-8 and TRBJ2-1): EAGVTQSPTHLIKTRGQQATLRCSPISGHTSVYWYQQALGLGLQFLLWYDEGEERNRGNFPPRFSGRQFPNYSSELNVNALELEDSALYLCASSLRGGVGNEQFFGPGTRLTVL.

The rearrangement links TRBV27 to TRBJ2-3; D is uncertain. With 4 bases removed from V and 0 bases from J, the gap between germline ends came to 11 bases. The CDR3 totals 15 residues. Germline lookup yields CDR1 MNHEY and CDR2 SMNVEV (reference sequence). The CDR3 is CASSSPLGSTDTQYF. The CDR3 region has the DNA TGTGCCAGCAGTTCCCCGTTAGGGAGCACAGATACGCAGTATTTT.

This chain uses TRBV5-6 with TRBJ1-4; tentative D call: TRBD1 (5 bases). Germline V gives CDR1 SGHDT, CDR2 YYEEEE. The CDR3 totals 16 residues. The ends were cut back, 3 bases at V and 0 bases at J, with 12 bases in the middle. The CDR3 region is CASSSGTYATNEKLFF. CDR3 in DNA: TGTGCCAGCAGCTCCGGGACTTATGCAACTAATGAAAAACTGTTTTTT.

The count of this clone is one. This chain connects TRBV7-6 to TRBJ1-3; D not certain. The CDR3 spans 15 residues. Trimming removed 5 bases from V and 9 bases from J, with 20 bases in between. Germline V lookup: CDR1 SGHVS, CDR2 FNYEAQ. In DNA, the CDR3 is TGTGCCAGCAGCCCTAGGGCACGGGAGGCAGGCACCATATATTTT. Its protein is CASSPRAREAGTIYF.

The chain has TRBV6-1 and TRBJ2-7; D not certain. The germline gives CDR1 MNHNS, CDR2 SASEGT. This CDR3 has 16 residues. V shed 1 base and J shed 3 bases, with 16 bases lying between them. For the CDR3, the DNA is TGTGCCAGCAGTGAAGGAAGGCAGGTTTGGGGCTACGAGCAGTACTTC. Its translation is CASSEGRQVWGYEQYF.

This clone was found once. The J gene is TRBJ1-2, the V gene TRBV27; D uncertain. CDR3 size: 15 residues. CDR1 and CDR2 from the germline V gene are MNHEY and SMNVEV (reference sequence). Trimming took 8 bases from V and 2 from J, leaving 18 bases between them. The CDR3 loop is CASGSGRASNYGYTF. The CDR3, as DNA: TGTGCCAGCGGTTCCGGTAGGGCATCGAACTATGGCTACACCTTC.

This chain joins TRBV5-4 and TRBJ1-2, with 8 nucleotides matching TRBD1. CDR1 is SGHNT and CDR2 is YYREEE in the germline V gene (reference sequence). This CDR3 is 14 amino acids long. J gave up 1 base and V 4 bases, and 3 bases lay outside the gene matches. The CDR3 loop is CASSRTGFNYGYTF. The CDR3 region has the DNA TGTGCCAGCAGCCGGACAGGGTTTAACTATGGCTACACCTTC.

The chain joins TRBV5-1 to TRBJ1-1, with D possibly TRBD1 on 6 matching bases. The CDR3 has 14 residues. The germline CDR1 and CDR2 sequences are SGHRS and YFSETQ. V gave up 5 bases and J gave up 6 bases, with 17 bases separating them. The DNA for the CDR3 is TGCGCCAGCAGTGGGGGCGGGGTCCGGGCTGAAGCTTTCTTT. It specifies CASSGGGVRAEAFF.

This clone appeared a single time. This sequence joins TRBV15 and TRBJ2-1; possibly TRBD2 for D (6 bases). With 1 base removed from V and 10 bases from J, the gap between germline ends came to 17 bases. CDR1 is LNHNV, CDR2 YYDKDF, per germline (reference sequence). The CDR3 runs to 15 residues. The CDR3: CATSRVFSGGREQFF. The CDR3 region has the DNA TGTGCCACCAGCAGAGTATTTTCCGGGGGTCGGGAGCAGTTCTTC.

The chain carries TRBV2 and TRBJ2-7; a weak D match, TRBD2 (5 bases). V was trimmed by 1 base and J by 7 bases, leaving 11 bases between them. Germline CDR1 reads SNHLY; CDR2 reads FYNNEI. The CDR3 loop spans 13 amino acids. CDR3 region: CASSEDGVREQYF. The CDR3 bases are TGTGCCAGCAGTGAAGACGGGGTCCGGGAGCAGTACTTC.

This sequence joins TRBV7-2 and TRBJ2-1; D remains unclear. The V end lost 5 bases, the J end lost 3 bases, and 11 bases lay between the germline ends. The germline V gene has CDR1 SGHTA and CDR2 FQGNSA. The CDR3 has 14 amino acids. This chain's CDR3 is CASSRPDSYNEQFF. The CDR3 DNA reads TGTGCCAGCAGCCGTCCTGATAGCTACAATGAGCAGTTCTTC.

This chain connects TRBV6-5 to TRBJ1-1; 11 nucleotides agree with TRBD1. V gave up 6 bases and J gave up 3 bases; unmatched junction bases: 6. The CDR3 runs to 15 residues. Germline V gives CDR1 MNHEY, CDR2 SVGAGI. As DNA, the CDR3 is TGTGCCAGCAGCCCGAGGACAGGGGGCTACACTGAAGCTTTCTTT. It codes for CASSPRTGGYTEAFF.

The chain employs TRBV29-1 and TRBJ2-5, with D perhaps TRBD1 or TRBD2 (5 bases each). Germline V CDR1 and CDR2: SQVTM, ANQGSEA. The CDR3 spans 16 residues. Trimming shortened V by 1 base and J by 5 bases, and 20 bases separated the two germline ends. CDR3 nucleotide sequence: TGCAGCGTTGAAGTCCGCCCCCCAGGGTGGGGGGAGACCCAGTACTTC. Residues: CSVEVRPPGWGETQYF. The variable domain in full, completed from reference TRBV29-1 and TRBJ2-5, reads SAVISQKPSRDICQRGTSLTIQCQVDSQVTMMFWYRQQPGQSLTLIATANQGSEATYESGFVIDKFPISRPNLTFSTLTVSNMSPEDSSIYLCSVEVRPPGWGETQYFGPGTRLLVL.

The chain uses TRBV5-1 and TRBJ2-3; D unresolved. V dropped 1 base and J dropped 1 base, with 10 bases sitting between them. Germline CDR1 SGHRS, CDR2 YFSETQ. CDR3 length equals 15 residues. CDR3 in DNA: TGCGCCAGCAGCTTGCAATCCGAGGGCACAGATACGCAGTATTTT. It yields the protein CASSLQSEGTDTQYF. Full variable domain (missing parts from reference TRBV5-1 and TRBJ2-3): KAGVTQTPRYLIKTRGQQVTLSCSPISGHRSVSWYQQTPGQGLQFLFEYFSETQRNKGNFPGRFSGRQFSNSRSEMNVSTLELGDSALYLCASSLQSEGTDTQYFGPGTRLTVL.

The chain joins TRBV6-1 to TRBJ1-2; a weak D match, TRBD1 (6 bases). CDR3 size: 15 residues. Trimming stripped 2 bases from V and 6 bases from J, with 16 bases between. CDR1 MNHNS and CDR2 SASEGT come from the germline V gene. This CDR3 reads CASSELIGGEDGYTF. The CDR3 bases are TGTGCCAGCAGTGAATTGATAGGGGGAGAGGATGGCTACACCTTC.

Here the CDR3 reads CASKLGGGPGELFF. CDR3 bases: TGTGCCAGCAAATTGGGGGGCGGGCCCGGGGAGCTGTTTTTT. This sequence joins TRBV21-1 and TRBJ2-2. TRBV21-1 is listed as a pseudogene. CDR3 length: 14 amino acids.

The chain joins TRBV18 to TRBJ2-7; D unresolved. V was pared by 4 bases and J by 5 bases, with 21 bases between. The CDR3 runs 16 residues. The germline CDR1 and CDR2 sequences are KGHSH and LQKENI. Here the CDR3 reads CASSQRQALHEHEQYF. The CDR3 nucleotides are TGTGCCAGCTCACAACGGCAGGCCCTACATGAGCACGAGCAGTACTTC.